The 28 T cell receptor beta chains below were found in one sample sequenced in a study of cytomegalovirus exposure and HLA in healthy donors. The study ran its PCR with 60 Vbeta and 13 Jbeta primers. The method was immunoSEQ multiplex PCR; TCRdb's version includes in-frame clones alone and lacks a portion of them. The data contain 130,000 or so clones, around 8.5% of them singletons. The specimen sequenced was PBMCs. Every receptor here comes from a man between 40 and 49 years old in good health and CMV-seronegative.

The CDR3 DNA reads TGTGCCAGCAGTGAATATCTAGCGGGGGGGAAAGAGACCCAGTACTTC. It codes for CASSEYLAGGKETQYF. This chain joins TRBV25-1 and TRBJ2-5; TRBD2 matches at 12 bases. Trimming cost V 0 bases and J 3 bases; bases outside gene matches: 2. The germline V gene has CDR1 MGHDK and CDR2 SYGVNS. This CDR3 region has 16 residues.

This clone was counted only a few times. V is TRBV9 and J is TRBJ2-1; 9 nucleotides align to TRBD1. CDR3 length: 15 amino acids. The germline V gene has CDR1 SGDLS and CDR2 YYNGEE. Germline trimming cut 4 bases from V and 7 bases from J; bases unmatched to any gene: 9. CDR3 amino acids: CASSPAGQGGNEQFF. The CDR3 DNA reads as TGTGCCAGCAGCCCGGCGGGACAGGGTGGTAATGAGCAGTTCTTC.

This clone was observed a few times. The gene calls are TRBV15 and TRBJ1-4; no clear D. This CDR3 contains 16 residues. V lost 0 bases, J lost 0 bases, and 8 bases lay in between. Looked up from germline, CDR1 is LNHNV and CDR2 is YYDKDF (reference sequence). CDR3 coding DNA: TGTGCCACCAGCAGAGATAATTCGGCAACTAATGAAAAACTGTTTTTT. Protein: CATSRDNSATNEKLFF. Using reference TRBV15 and TRBJ1-4 for the parts outside the CDR3, the full variable domain is DAMVIQNPRYQVTQFGKPVTLSCSQTLNHNVMYWYQQKSSQAPKLLFHYYDKDFNNEADTPDNFQSRRPNTSFCFLDIRSPGLGDTAMYLCATSRDNSATNEKLFFGSGTQLSVL.

The CDR3 DNA follows: TGCAGCGTTGAACTAGCGGGGGGGCAAGAGACCCAGTACTTC. This translates into CSVELAGGQETQYF. The chain recombines TRBV29-1 with TRBJ2-5; 12 nucleotides match TRBD2. Trimming cost V 2 bases and J 2 bases; bases outside gene matches: 0. Germline V gene sequence: CDR1 SQVTM, CDR2 ANQGSEA. This CDR3 has 14 amino acids.

This clone was recorded a few times. The V and J genes are TRBV12-5 and TRBJ1-1, with TRBD1 as a possible D gene (6 bases). The CDR3 extends over 15 amino acids. Trimming took off 5 bases at V and 0 bases at J, with 13 bases between the two ends. CDR1 and CDR2 (germline): LGHNT, FRNRAP. The CDR3 loop is CASGLRTAMNTEAFF. In nucleotides, the CDR3 is TGTGCTAGTGGTCTTAGGACAGCAATGAACACTGAAGCTTTCTTT.

This rearrangement joins TRBV2 to TRBJ1-5; TRBD1 matches 7 bases. The CDR3 spans 15 residues. Germline CDR1 SNHLY, CDR2 FYNNEI. J was trimmed by 5 bases and V by 1 base; bases with no gene match: 5. The CDR3 sequence is CASSEGRQGHQPQHF. The CDR3 bases are TGTGCCAGCAGTGAAGGGAGACAGGGACATCAGCCCCAGCATTTT.

Points on this clone: Other DNA variants within this sample encode the same CDR3. J is TRBJ1-2 and V is TRBV30, with unresolved D. Germline lookup yields CDR1 GTSNPN and CDR2 SVGIG (reference sequence). Trimming removed 0 bases from V and 4 bases from J, with 12 bases in between. This CDR3 is built from 14 residues. Written as DNA, the CDR3 is TGTGCCTGGAGTGTACAGTTAGGGAGCTATGGCTACACCTTC. It translates to CAWSVQLGSYGYTF.

The chain employs TRBV19 and TRBJ1-3, with TRBD1 identical over 8 bases. The length of the CDR3 is 18 residues. Germline V gene sequence: CDR1 LNHDA, CDR2 SQIVND (reference sequence). Trimming took 6 bases from V and 0 from J; bases not matched to a gene: 13. The CDR3 DNA sequence: TGTGCCAGTAGGAGGACAGGGATGAGCGTCGGCTCTGGAAACACCATATATTTT. This gives the protein CASRRTGMSVGSGNTIYF. Combining the CDR3 with reference TRBV19 and TRBJ1-3 gives the whole variable domain DGGITQSPKYLFRKEGQNVTLSCEQNLNHDAMYWYRQDPGQGLRLIYYSQIVNDFQKGDIAEGYSVSREKKESFPLTVTSAQKNPTAFYLCASRRTGMSVGSGNTIYFGEGSWLTVV.

The sample holds a few counts of this clone. The rearrangement joins TRBV19 to TRBJ1-2; D possibly corresponds to TRBD1 (6 bases). Germline lookup yields CDR1 LNHDA and CDR2 SQIVND (reference sequence). The CDR3 has 13 residues. Trimming took 3 bases from V and 6 from J, leaving 11 bases between them. CDR3 amino acids: CASSMAAGDGYTF. In DNA, the CDR3 is TGTGCCAGTAGTATGGCGGCAGGGGATGGCTACACCTTC.

The chain joins TRBV9 to TRBJ2-5; TRBD1 matches at 8 bases. Looked up from germline, CDR1 is SGDLS and CDR2 is YYNGEE. Trimming removed 3 bases from V and 4 bases from J; junction bases left unmatched: 8. The CDR3 is 15 residues long. The CDR3 DNA reads TGTGCCAGCAGCGCCCGGACAGGGTCGGGAGAGACCCAGTACTTC. Translated, it gives CASSARTGSGETQYF.

This clone was seen more than once but under ten times. This sequence joins TRBV6-8 and TRBJ1-6; the match to TRBD1 covers 8 bases. V dropped 6 bases and J dropped 1; count of bases not matched to a gene: 11. This CDR3 is 18 amino acids long. In germline, CDR1 is MNHGY, CDR2 SAAAGT. This chain's CDR3 is CASSLGQAARSYNSPLHF. For the CDR3, the DNA is TGTGCCAGCAGCCTGGGACAGGCCGCAAGGTCCTATAATTCACCCCTCCACTTT.

In this sample, this clone turned up a few times. V usage is TRBV4-2 and J usage is TRBJ2-3, with 7 bases fitting TRBD1. The V and J ends lost 7 bases and 0 bases, in that order; junction bases with no gene match: 4. CDR1 and CDR2 from the germline V gene are LGHNA and YNFKEQ. The CDR3 totals 14 residues. CDR3 sequence reads: CASNTGASTDTQYF. The DNA of the CDR3 is TGTGCCAGCAATACAGGGGCAAGCACAGATACGCAGTATTTT.

This chain connects TRBV5-6 to TRBJ2-1, with D hard to call. The germline V gene encodes CDR1 SGHDT and CDR2 YYEEEE. Trimming stripped 2 bases from V and 5 bases from J, with 8 bases between. This CDR3 spans 13 amino acids. This CDR3 is CASSFVVNNEQFF. CDR3 coding DNA: TGTGCCAGCAGCTTTGTTGTCAACAATGAGCAGTTCTTC.

This clone was seen a few times. The chain recombines TRBV9 with TRBJ1-2, with 7 positions matching TRBD1. The CDR3 covers 14 residues. Looked up from germline, CDR1 is SGDLS and CDR2 is YYNGEE. J lost 4 bases, V lost 0 bases, and 3 bases had no gene match. The CDR3 DNA is TGTGCCAGCAGCGTAGGGACAGGCCCCTATGGCTACACCTTC. Its protein is CASSVGTGPYGYTF.

The V and J genes are TRBV7-2 and TRBJ1-2; a possible D gene is TRBD1 (6 bases). Trimming removed 3 bases from V and 8 bases from J, with 13 bases in between. Germline-derived CDR1 and CDR2 are SGHTA and FQGNSA. CDR3 size: 13 residues. CDR3 in amino acids: CASSFPRGQGYTF. CDR3 bases: TGTGCCAGCAGCTTCCCCAGGGGTCAAGGCTACACCTTC.

V gene TRBV30 combines with J gene TRBJ1-4, with D possibly being TRBD1 (5 bases). V dropped 3 bases and J dropped 5 bases, with 19 bases sitting between them. Germline CDR1 is GTSNPN and CDR2 is SVGIG (reference sequence). The CDR3 consists of 16 residues. CDR3 in amino acids: CAWRDLPGLRNEKLFF. The CDR3, as DNA: TGTGCCTGGAGGGACTTGCCGGGACTGAGGAATGAAAAACTGTTTTTT.

This clone was observed a handful of times. The V call is TRBV6-1, the J call TRBJ2-5; D remains ambiguous. The DNA end favors TRBJ2-7, so the J call may be wrong. The CDR3 runs 13 residues. Per the germline V gene, CDR1 is MNHNS and CDR2 is SASEGT. The CDR3 nucleotides read TGTGCCAGCAGTGAAGGGGCCAGCTACGAGCAGTACTTC. It translates to CASSEGASYEQYF.

This clone has more than one count but fewer than ten. The rearrangement uses TRBV29-1 and TRBJ2-2, with D maybe TRBD1 (5 bases). The CDR3 is 12 amino acids. The germline CDR1 and CDR2 sequences are SQVTM and ANQGSEA. The V end was cut by 6 bases, the J end by 6 bases, with 11 bases between. The CDR3 region is CSVQGYPGELFF. The DNA for the CDR3 is TGCAGCGTCCAGGGATATCCCGGGGAGCTGTTTTTT.

This sequence joins TRBV14 and TRBJ2-1; D not resolved. This CDR3 has 14 amino acids. Germline V CDR1 and CDR2: SGHDN, FVKESK. V lost 1 base, J lost 3 bases, and 7 bases lay in between. The CDR3 DNA reads TGTGCCAGCAGCCAAGTTCGGGTCTACAATGAGCAGTTCTTC. This translates into CASSQVRVYNEQFF.

This clone showed up just a few times. The V call is TRBV2, the J call TRBJ2-2; 7 bases map to TRBD1. The CDR3 totals 14 residues. The trim removed 8 bases at V and 3 bases at J, leaving 6 bases unmatched. Germline lookup yields CDR1 SNHLY and CDR2 FYNNEI. The CDR3 here is CASQDRSDTGELFF. The CDR3 DNA follows: TGTGCCAGCCAGGACAGGTCGGACACCGGGGAGCTGTTTTTT.

This clone was counted only a few times. This sequence joins TRBV7-7 and TRBJ2-3, with D hard to call. CDR1 and CDR2 from the germline V gene are SSHAT and FNYEAQ (reference sequence). V lost 5 bases to trimming and J lost 0 bases, with 9 bases between them. The CDR3 runs to 14 residues. The CDR3 sequence: CASSPEWSTDTQYF. In DNA, the CDR3 is TGTGCCAGCAGCCCGGAGTGGAGCACAGATACGCAGTATTTT.

This clone was counted a few times. The CDR3 loop reads CATSRVGSGQPQHF. CDR3 in DNA: TGTGCCACCAGCAGAGTGGGGTCAGGGCAGCCCCAGCATTTT. The chain is built from TRBV15 and TRBJ1-5; D may be TRBD1 (5 bases). CDR3 size: 14 residues. Germline V gene sequence: CDR1 LNHNV, CDR2 YYDKDF (reference sequence). Trimming stripped 1 base from V and 7 bases from J, with 11 bases between.

The genes are TRBV9 and TRBJ1-2, with 9 bases identical to TRBD1. The trim removed 3 bases at V and 6 bases at J, leaving 6 bases unmatched. The germline gives CDR1 SGDLS, CDR2 YYNGEE. This CDR3 has 14 residues. CDR3 loop: CASSARQGGNGYTF. For the CDR3, the DNA is TGTGCCAGCAGCGCGCGACAGGGGGGGAATGGCTACACCTTC. Supplemented by reference TRBV9 and TRBJ1-2, the full variable domain reads DSGVTQTPKHLITATGQRVTLRCSPRSGDLSVYWYQQSLDQGLQFLIQYYNGEERAKGNILERFSAQQFPDLHSELNLSSLELGDSALYFCASSARQGGNGYTFGSGTRLTVV.

V is TRBV5-3 and J is TRBJ2-1; 10 nucleotides line up with TRBD1. TRBV5-3 is annotated as an ORF whose role is uncertain. This CDR3 is 15 amino acids long. With V trimmed by 2 bases and J by 2 bases, 1 base remained unmatched. The CDR3 DNA sequence: TGTGCCAGAAGCTTTGGGACAGGGGCCTACAATGAGCAGTTCTTC. Its translation: CARSFGTGAYNEQFF.

This rearrangement joins TRBV4-2 to TRBJ1-5, with D possibly being TRBD1 (6 bases). Per germline, CDR1 LGHNA and CDR2 YNFKEQ. Trimming pared 2 bases from V and 0 bases from J, leaving 11 bases between. This CDR3 is built from 16 residues. Here the CDR3 DNA reads TGTGCCAGCAGCCAAACCAAGGGGGTTAGCAATCAGCCCCAGCATTTT. Its protein product is CASSQTKGVSNQPQHF.

The chain uses TRBV7-9 and TRBJ1-1; D call uncertain. The germline V gene encodes CDR1 SEHNR and CDR2 FQNEAQ (reference sequence). Trimming took off 5 bases at V and 6 bases at J, with 16 bases between the two ends. The CDR3 spans 14 residues. The chain's CDR3 is CASSPPWEESEAFF. The CDR3 region has the DNA TGTGCCAGCAGCCCGCCCTGGGAGGAGTCTGAAGCTTTCTTT.

The gene calls are TRBV4-1 and TRBJ2-7; TRBD2 agrees at 13 bases. CDR3 length equals 15 residues. V lost 4 bases to trimming and J lost 5 bases; unmatched junction nucleotides: 5. Per germline, CDR1 MGHRA and CDR2 YSYEKL. CDR3 loop: CASSLKLAGGNEQYF. The CDR3 DNA is TGCGCCAGCAGCCTCAAACTAGCGGGGGGGAACGAGCAGTACTTC.

A few counts support this clone. This sequence joins TRBV10-3 and TRBJ1-5; D remains ambiguous. This CDR3 is 13 amino acids long. Germline V CDR1 and CDR2: ENHRY, SYGVKD. V lost 7 bases and J lost 7, with 14 bases in between. The CDR3 DNA sequence: TGTGCCATCAAGCCGGGAGAAAACCAGCCCCAGCATTTT. Amino acids: CAIKPGENQPQHF.